What follows is one T cell receptor beta chain and its context. The antigen remains undetermined. Every patient was untreated before thyroid surgery. These data come from a study of metastatic and nonmetastatic thyroid tumors. The wider study: Comparative analysis of repertoires was undertaken across blood and tumor or nodule tissue obtained from malignant and benign thyroid patients.

The V end lost 3 bases, the J end lost 4 bases, and 15 bases lay between the germline ends. The CDR3 totals 14 residues. Per germline, CDR1 DFQATT and CDR2 SNEGSKA (reference sequence). General observations from the study: Reports indicated that malignant thyroid tumors showed significantly higher TCR beta diversity than benign nodules did, in blood and tumor.

In the original analysis: The study took CDR3 differences across clinicopathological groups and made a distant-metastasis classifier for papillary thyroid cancer from them. TCRdb ran MiXCR on the PCR reads. Here the V and J calls rest on TCRdb's processing, not on the authors' analysis. The sample carries about 11,000 clones, roughly 12% recorded once. Sequenced: blood. This sequence was found in a female donor with papillary thyroid cancer or a benign thyroid nodule (not recorded which). Some clones in this sample may be carry-over from other donors' samples. This sequence joins TRBV20-1 and TRBJ1-1, with D perhaps TRBD1 (6 bases). CDR3 in DNA: TGCAGTGCTAGTATAGGGGGAAGGTTCACTGAAGCTTTCTTT. Amino acid sequence: CSASIGGRFTEAFF.